This T cell receptor beta chain was recorded in a study of metastatic and nonmetastatic thyroid tumors. No treatment had been given to any patient before thyroid surgery. With regard to this clone: It may be a read error: a sequence one base away is much more abundant.

Per the germline V gene, CDR1 is SGHDT and CDR2 is YYEEEE. V shed 2 bases and J 6 bases; nucleotides not matched to a gene: 9. The CDR3 is 16 residues long. MiXCR re-clonotyped the PCR reads for TCRdb. Among some 38,000 clones listed, approximately 19% were seen once. Sequencing input: blood. This TCR came from a female donor with papillary thyroid cancer or a benign thyroid nodule (not recorded which). Some clones in this sample may be carry-over from other donors' samples. The chain joins TRBV5-6 to TRBJ2-2; 8 nucleotides agree with TRBD1. In nucleotides, the CDR3 is TGTGCCAGCAGCTTTAGCAGGGGGCTCGTCGCCGGGGAGCTGTTTTTT. This codes for CASSFSRGLVAGELFF.